These 29 T cell receptor beta chains were sequenced from one sample in a study of T cell repertoires in cytomegalovirus infection. MiXCR, applied by TCRdb to the reads, yields one record per CDR3 protein. This sample has roughly 320,000 distinct CDR3 sequences, with about 9.2% found just once. The sequencing sample was made of PBMCs. The source is a human donor in good health (CMV status not recorded). Some clones in this sample may be carry-over from other donors' samples.

The sample holds many counts of this clonotype. The genes are TRBV7-9 and TRBJ2-7; D unresolved. This CDR3 comprises 12 residues. Trimming removed 0 bases at V and 6 bases at J, with 6 bases between. Germline CDR1 is SEHNR and CDR2 is FQNEAQ (reference sequence). CDR3 sequence reads: CASSLAPTEQYF. CDR3 DNA: TGTGCCAGCAGCTTAGCTCCCACCGAGCAGTACTTC.

Only a few counts were recorded for this clonotype. V and J are TRBV18 and TRBJ2-7; 8 nucleotides agree with TRBD1. V shed 5 bases and J 3 bases; nucleotides not matched to a gene: 9. Per the germline V gene, CDR1 is KGHSH and CDR2 is LQKENI. The CDR3 extends over 15 amino acids. CDR3 nucleotide sequence: TGTGCCAGCTCATATATTCTCGGGACAGGCTACGAGCAGTACTTC. Protein: CASSYILGTGYEQYF.

This clonotype came up a few times. This sequence joins TRBV6-2 or TRBV6-3 and TRBJ2-1; D might be TRBD2 (7 bases). The ends were cut back, 0 bases at V and 10 bases at J, with 19 bases in the middle. The CDR3 is made up of 16 amino acids. The germline gives CDR1 MNHEY, CDR2 SVGEGT. Here the CDR3 reads CASSYSRGGGRREQFF. The CDR3 DNA reads TGTGCCAGCAGTTACTCGAGGGGGGGGGGCCGGAGGGAGCAGTTCTTC.

Many counts were recorded for this clonotype. The rearrangement links TRBV6-5 to TRBJ2-4, with 7 bases lining up with TRBD2. Germline CDR1 MNHEY, CDR2 SVGAGI. The length of the CDR3 is 16 residues. Trimming at V came to 5 bases and at J to 1 base, leaving 8 bases not matched to a gene. The CDR3 nucleotides read TGTGCCAGCAGTAGCTGGGGGGGTCAGGCCAAAAACATTCAGTACTTC. Amino acid sequence: CASSSWGGQAKNIQYF.

The chain couples TRBV4-1 to TRBJ2-5; 15 nucleotides line up with TRBD2. V trimming: 1 base; J trimming: 0 bases; junction bases outside the gene matches: 12. CDR1 is MGHRA and CDR2 is YSYEKL in the germline V gene. CDR3 length equals 21 residues. The CDR3 DNA sequence: TGCGCCAGCAGCCAAGGCCCCCCCTCAGGACTAGCGGGGGGGAACCAAGAGACCCAGTACTTC. Encoded protein: CASSQGPPSGLAGGNQETQYF.

The gene calls are TRBV2 and TRBJ2-7, with D unclear. The germline V gene encodes CDR1 SNHLY and CDR2 FYNNEI. This CDR3 region has 12 residues. V was clipped by 6 bases and J by 3 bases, with 9 bases between them. The CDR3 region has the DNA TGTGCCAGCAGGGAGTTTGTCTACGAGCAGTACGTC. It yields the protein CASREFVYEQYV.

This clonotype was picked up many times. The chain carries TRBV7-2 and TRBJ2-4; TRBD1 is a possible D gene (6 bases). CDR1 is SGHTA and CDR2 is FQGNSA in the germline V gene. The CDR3 has 13 amino acids. With 5 bases removed from V and 8 bases from J, the gap between germline ends came to 13 bases. DNA for the CDR3: TGTGCCAGCAGCCAAGGGGCAGGGGACATTCAGTACTTC. Its translation is CASSQGAGDIQYF. The full variable domain, completed using reference TRBV7-2 and TRBJ2-4, is GAGVSQSPSNKVTEKGKDVELRCDPISGHTALYWYRQSLGQGLEFLIYFQGNSAPDKSGLPSDRFSAERTGGSVSTLTIQRTQQEDSAVYLCASSQGAGDIQYFGAGTRLSVL.

This clonotype was seen many times. The rearrangement joins TRBV7-2 to TRBJ2-1; D unresolved. The germline CDR1 and CDR2 sequences are SGHTA and FQGNSA. The CDR3 is 15 amino acids. Between the trimmed V and J ends, which lost 5 bases and 6 bases, there was a span of 17 bases. In DNA, the CDR3 is TGTGCCAGCAGCCAACGGGCACTCTTTGTCAATGAGCAGTTCTTC. Protein: CASSQRALFVNEQFF.

This clonotype was detected ten times or more. This sequence joins TRBV28 and TRBJ1-5; TRBD1 agrees at 8 bases. The germline V gene has CDR1 MDHEN and CDR2 SYDVKM. The V segment lost 6 bases and the J segment 1 base; nucleotides outside the gene matches: 11. This CDR3 is 17 amino acids long. CDR3 DNA sequence: TGTGCCAGCAGCTCTCAACGACAGGGGTTGAGCAATCAGCCCCAGCATTTT. It translates to CASSSQRQGLSNQPQHF.

This clonotype appeared a few times. The CDR3 DNA sequence: TGTGCCAGCAGCCAATTTGCAGATACGCAGTATTTT. Translated: CASSQFADTQYF. The V gene is TRBV14, the J gene TRBJ2-3; D is unclear. CDR3 length: 12 amino acids. The V gene lost 2 bases and the J gene lost 4 bases, with 4 bases spanning the gap. The V gene's germline CDR1 is SGHDN and CDR2 FVKESK.

This clonotype was picked up many times. The gene calls are TRBV29-1 and TRBJ1-2; possibly TRBD1 for D (6 bases). In germline, CDR1 is SQVTM, CDR2 ANQGSEA. V was pared by 5 bases and J by 0 bases, with 10 bases between. This CDR3 is built from 13 residues. The CDR3, as DNA: TGCAGCGTTACAGGGAGAGCTAACTATGGCTACACCTTC. Translating gives CSVTGRANYGYTF.

V is TRBV7-6 and J is TRBJ1-3; D is perhaps TRBD1 (6 bases). The CDR3 contains 21 residues. In germline, CDR1 is SGHVS, CDR2 FNYEAQ. Trimming left V 3 bases short and J 0 bases short, with 27 bases between. The CDR3 bases are TGTGCCAGCAGCTTCGGGACACCTGAGGGTATCCATCGCGGCTCTGGAAACACCATATATTTT. Its translation: CASSFGTPEGIHRGSGNTIYF.

Only a few counts were recorded for this clonotype. The rearrangement links TRBV7-9 to TRBJ2-7; possibly TRBD2 for D (6 bases). Trimming stripped 5 bases from V and 3 bases from J, with 14 bases between. The CDR3 covers 14 residues. CDR1 is SEHNR and CDR2 is FQNEAQ in the germline V gene (reference sequence). CDR3: CASSLAGGNYEQYV. The CDR3 DNA is TGTGCCAGCAGCCTCGCCGGGGGTAACTACGAGCAGTACGTC.

This clonotype was picked up a small number of times. This rearrangement joins TRBV20-1 to TRBJ2-1, with D possibly matching TRBD2 (5 bases). This CDR3 comprises 17 residues. V lost 2 bases to trimming and J lost 2 bases, with 19 bases between them. CDR1 is DFQATT and CDR2 is SNEGSKA in the germline V gene (reference sequence). CDR3 region: CSARHEGLQVAYNEQFF. The CDR3 nucleotides are TGCAGTGCTAGACACGAGGGATTACAAGTGGCCTACAATGAGCAGTTCTTC.

In this sample, this clonotype turned up many times. The rearrangement uses TRBV7-2 and TRBJ2-3, with D perhaps matching TRBD2 (6 bases). The V gene lost 6 bases and the J gene lost 3 bases, with 16 bases spanning the gap. The CDR3 totals 15 residues. CDR1 is SGHTA and CDR2 is FQGNSA in the germline V gene. CDR3 coding DNA: TGTGCCAGCAGTGCCGGGACGGAGGGAACAGATACGCAGTATTTT. It codes for CASSAGTEGTDTQYF.

This clonotype was detected many times. J is TRBJ2-3 and V is TRBV28; possible D gene TRBD2, 6 bases. The CDR3 extends over 17 amino acids. CDR1 is MDHEN and CDR2 is SYDVKM in the germline V gene. Trimming stripped 3 bases from V and 1 base from J, with 17 bases between. CDR3 region: CASSFGRGVRGTDTQYF. The CDR3 DNA sequence: TGTGCCAGCAGTTTTGGGCGGGGAGTTCGAGGCACAGATACGCAGTATTTT.

Ten or more counts support this clonotype. This chain joins TRBV12-3 or TRBV12-4 and TRBJ2-1, with TRBD2 matching over 12 bases. This CDR3 is built from 16 residues. The ends lost 5 bases at V and 4 bases at J; junction bases unmatched: 6. The CDR3 sequence is CASSQTSGGRYNEQFF. DNA of the CDR3: TGTGCCAGCAGTCAGACTAGCGGGGGCCGTTACAATGAGCAGTTCTTC.

This clonotype was seen many times. The chain carries TRBV5-6 and TRBJ2-5; D call uncertain. Germline CDR1 is SGHDT and CDR2 is YYEEEE. CDR3 length: 15 residues. Trimming left V 0 bases short and J 2 bases short, with 11 bases between. The CDR3 loop is CASSLGTRPQETQYF. Written as DNA, the CDR3 is TGTGCCAGCAGCTTGGGGACGCGACCTCAAGAGACCCAGTACTTC.

This clonotype came up many times. This chain joins TRBV10-3 and TRBJ2-2; the match to TRBD1 covers 7 bases. Germline CDR1 and CDR2: ENHRY and SYGVKD. After removal of 10 bases from V and 5 bases from J, the junction contained 10 bases not matched to a gene. The CDR3 extends over 14 amino acids. CDR3 DNA sequence: TGTGCCACCACCAACAGGGGCGTTACCGGGGAGCTGTTTTTT. Protein product: CATTNRGVTGELFF.

This clonotype was seen at least ten times. The chain has TRBV3-1 and TRBJ2-7; D possibly uses TRBD1 or TRBD2 (6 bases each). V shed 3 bases and J shed 1 base, with 10 bases lying between them. The CDR3 extends over 14 amino acids. Looked up from germline, CDR1 is LGHDT and CDR2 is YNNKEL (reference sequence). This chain's CDR3 is CASSHRGHSYEQYF. DNA for the CDR3: TGTGCCAGCAGCCACCGGGGGCATTCCTACGAGCAGTACTTC.

This clonotype was seen ten or more times. The rearrangement uses TRBV24-1 and TRBJ2-1, with 9 bases that match TRBD2. Germline V gives CDR1 KGHDR, CDR2 SFDVKD. The CDR3 runs 15 residues. V dropped 3 bases and J dropped 9; count of bases not matched to a gene: 8. CDR3 sequence (DNA): TGTGCCACCAGTGATGTGGGGCTAGCGGGGACTGAGCAGTTCTTC. It codes for CATSDVGLAGTEQFF.

This clonotype was found many times. The DNA for the CDR3 is TGTGCCAGCAGCTTAACGGCTGGGGCCACTGAAGCTTTCTTT. It is translated as CASSLTAGATEAFF. The rearrangement joins TRBV7-3 to TRBJ1-1; D might be TRBD1 (5 bases). V was cut by 0 bases and J by 4 bases, with 9 bases left in between. The germline V gene encodes CDR1 SGHTA and CDR2 FQGTGA. This CDR3 is built from 14 residues.

This clonotype was counted at least ten times. The rearrangement links TRBV28 to TRBJ2-3, with D perhaps matching TRBD2 (5 bases). V gave up 7 bases and J gave up 11 bases, with 22 bases separating them. This CDR3 comprises 14 residues. Germline-derived CDR1 and CDR2 are MDHEN and SYDVKM. The chain's CDR3 is CASTPPRRVREQYF. CDR3 DNA: TGTGCCAGCACCCCCCCCCGGCGGGTGAGGGAGCAGTATTTT.

The chain has TRBV20-1 and TRBJ2-1, with TRBD1 matching 8 bases. V was clipped by 3 bases and J by 4 bases; unmatched bases: 2. There are 13 residues in the CDR3. CDR1 is DFQATT and CDR2 is SNEGSKA in the germline V gene (reference sequence). CDR3 in amino acids: CSARQGAYNEQFF. The CDR3 nucleotides are TGCAGTGCTAGGCAGGGGGCGTACAATGAGCAGTTCTTC.

At least ten counts were recorded for this clonotype. This chain links TRBV20-1 with TRBJ1-5; the D is unclear. With 6 bases removed from V and 7 bases from J, the gap between germline ends came to 7 bases. CDR1 is DFQATT, CDR2 SNEGSKA, per germline (reference sequence). The length of the CDR3 is 10 residues. CDR3 sequence: CSAVGQPQHF. The CDR3 nucleotides read TGCAGTGCGGTGGGGCAGCCCCAGCATTTT.

This clonotype was counted many times. The genes are TRBV7-2 and TRBJ1-4; 11 nucleotides align to TRBD1. The CDR3 extends over 14 amino acids. V lost 4 bases, J lost 10 bases, and 5 bases stayed unmatched. Germline V CDR1 and CDR2: SGHTA, FQGNSA. The CDR3 DNA reads TGTGCCAGCAGCTGGGAGGGACAGGGGGGAAAACTGTTTTTT. Residues: CASSWEGQGGKLFF.

In its sample, this clonotype was seen many times. The chain has TRBV23-1 and TRBJ1-2, with D maybe TRBD1 (5 bases). TRBV23-1 is assigned to the ORF class and has an uncertain function. V was cut by 1 base and J by 5 bases, with 17 bases left in between. CDR3 size: 16 residues. This chain's CDR3 is CASSQLAVGRAYGYTF. As DNA, the CDR3 is TGCGCCAGCAGTCAATTGGCGGTGGGCAGGGCATATGGCTACACCTTC.

The chain couples TRBV7-9 to TRBJ2-6; D gene uncertain. The CDR3 runs 16 residues. Germline loops: CDR1 SEHNR, CDR2 FQNEAQ (reference sequence). V dropped 0 bases and J dropped 5 bases, with 11 bases sitting between them. The DNA of the CDR3 is TGTGCCAGCAGCTTAGCGGTGGGGTGGCGGGCCAACGTCCTGACTTTC. Translated: CASSLAVGWRANVLTF.

At least ten counts were recorded for this clonotype. This rearrangement joins TRBV7-2 to TRBJ1-1, with D maybe TRBD1 (6 bases). CDR1 SGHTA and CDR2 FQGNSA come from the germline V gene. The length of the CDR3 is 16 residues. Deletions cut 5 bases from V and 1 base from J, with 17 bases between. Here the CDR3 reads CASSPLGRGKNTEAFF. DNA for the CDR3: TGTGCCAGCAGCCCCCTGGGCAGGGGTAAGAACACTGAAGCTTTCTTT.